This entry lists 28 T cell receptor beta chains sequenced from one sample in a study of T cell repertoires in cytomegalovirus infection. TCRdb used MiXCR to reprocess the reads, holding one entry per CDR3 protein. Of more than 350,000 distinct CDR3 sequences in the sample, approximately 31% were seen once. The sequenced sample was PBMCs. The source is a human donor in good health (CMV status not recorded). Some clones in this sample may be carry-over from other donors' samples.

The chain couples TRBV27 to TRBJ1-1; a weak D match, TRBD1 (5 bases). Trimming pared 3 bases from V and 5 bases from J, leaving 7 bases between. In germline, CDR1 is MNHEY, CDR2 SMNVEV (reference sequence). The CDR3 sequence is 12 residues long. The CDR3 DNA follows: TGTGCCAGCAGTTTCCAGGGTACTGAAGCTTTCTTT. It is translated as CASSFQGTEAFF.

The chain couples TRBV6-1 to TRBJ1-2, with D perhaps TRBD1 (6 bases). Deletions cut 2 bases from V and 4 bases from J, with 14 bases between. Germline V gene sequence: CDR1 MNHNS, CDR2 SASEGT. The CDR3 spans 15 residues. The CDR3 region has the DNA TGTGCCAGCAGTGAAATGTTGGGGGACACCTATGGCTACACCTTC. Translated, it gives CASSEMLGDTYGYTF.

The chain is built from TRBV9 and TRBJ2-1; TRBD2 might be the D (5 bases). The germline V and J ends were trimmed by 2 bases and 4 bases, with 13 bases remaining between them. Germline values: CDR1 SGDLS, CDR2 YYNGEE. The CDR3 loop spans 15 amino acids. The CDR3 sequence is CASSVSPGVYNEQFF. The CDR3 region has the DNA TGTGCCAGCAGCGTGAGCCCCGGGGTTTACAATGAGCAGTTCTTC. The whole variable domain, filled in from reference TRBV9 and TRBJ2-1, reads DSGVTQTPKHLITATGQRVTLRCSPRSGDLSVYWYQQSLDQGLQFLIQYYNGEERAKGNILERFSAQQFPDLHSELNLSSLELGDSALYFCASSVSPGVYNEQFFGPGTRLTVL.

In the case of this clonotype: This may be a read error, as it is one base from a much larger clone. Lacking the conserved final phenylalanine or tryptophan, this CDR3 likely reflects a read error. The chain recombines TRBV6-1 with TRBJ2-5; no clear D. The CDR3 is 14 amino acids. V dropped 0 bases and J dropped 4 bases, with 9 bases sitting between them. Germline V gene data show CDR1 as MNHNS and CDR2 as SASEGT. CDR3 bases: TGTGCCAGCAGTGAAGCTAGGCTGGGAGAGACCCAGTACTTA. This gives the protein CASSEARLGETQYL.

The gene calls are TRBV20-1 and TRBJ2-7, with TRBD2 matching over 11 bases. Per germline, CDR1 DFQATT and CDR2 SNEGSKA (reference sequence). Losses at the gene ends were 5 bases for V and 4 bases for J; bases not matched to a gene: 10. The CDR3 sequence is 15 residues long. The CDR3 nucleotides are TGCAGTGCTCGCTCTCTAACTAGCGGGGGTTACGAGCAGTACTTC. Translation: CSARSLTSGGYEQYF.

The table lists this clonotype with many counts. The chain combines TRBV7-2 with TRBJ2-7; 8 nucleotides line up with TRBD2. This CDR3 is 14 amino acids long. Germline trimming cut 5 bases from V and 0 bases from J; bases unmatched to any gene: 3. Germline V CDR1 and CDR2: SGHTA, FQGNSA. For the CDR3, the DNA is TGTGCCAGCAGCCGCGGGGGGTCCTCCTACGAGCAGTACTTC. It specifies CASSRGGSSYEQYF.

The rearrangement uses TRBV19 and TRBJ1-2, with D maybe TRBD1 (5 bases). Trimming shortened V by 0 bases and J by 9 bases, and 17 bases separated the two germline ends. Germline lookup yields CDR1 LNHDA and CDR2 SQIVND (reference sequence). This CDR3 has 15 residues. CDR3 sequence (DNA): TGTGCCAGTAGTATAGATCTCACAGGTTGGGATAGCTACACCTTC. Translated, it gives CASSIDLTGWDSYTF.

This clonotype has at least ten counts. V and J are TRBV7-2 and TRBJ1-6; D is undetermined. The CDR3 has 12 amino acids. V was pared by 9 bases and J by 9 bases, with 12 bases between. Germline V gives CDR1 SGHTA, CDR2 FQGNSA. The CDR3, as DNA: TGTGCCAGTGGTACCCGGGGTTCACCCCTCCACTTT. Its translation: CASGTRGSPLHF.

This chain links TRBV4-1 with TRBJ1-1; D is undetermined. V gave up 1 base and J gave up 4 bases, with 10 bases separating them. CDR1 and CDR2 (germline): MGHRA, YSYEKL. The CDR3 is 14 amino acids. The CDR3 region is CASSQVLDSTEAFF. CDR3 DNA: TGCGCCAGCAGCCAAGTCTTAGACTCCACTGAAGCTTTCTTT.

This clonotype was counted only a few times. CDR3 sequence (DNA): TGCAGCGTGGGACCCCCTCGTCGGCCGGGAATCCTCAATACGCAGTATTTT. This codes for CSVGPPRRPGILNTQYF. The V gene is TRBV29-1, the J gene TRBJ2-3; D is tentatively TRBD1 or TRBD2 (5 bases each). V was trimmed by 6 bases and J by 7 bases, leaving 29 bases between them. This CDR3 is 17 amino acids long. Germline loops: CDR1 SQVTM, CDR2 ANQGSEA.

Details on this clonotype: A read error may account for a junction end that differs from germline. The chain has TRBV7-2 and TRBJ1-2; 8 bases are shared with TRBD1. Germline CDR1 and CDR2: SGHTA and FQGNSA. This CDR3 contains 13 residues. DNA of the CDR3: TGTGCCAGCAGCTATGGACAGGGATATGGCTACAACTTC. It yields the protein CASSYGQGYGYNF.

With respect to this clonotype: The CDR3 does not close with the conserved phenylalanine or tryptophan, likely indicating a read error. No DNA is shown, since the ends of the CDR3 on it are uncertain; the CDR3 is the one TCRdb lists. V usage is TRBV24-1 and J usage is TRBJ2-1; the table's TRBD1 call for D was not verified on the DNA. A total of 13 residues make up the CDR3, ends included. In germline, CDR1 is KGHDR, CDR2 SFDVKD. Here the CDR3 reads CATSEAGTPKQLL.

Concerning this clonotype: Given a much more abundant clone one base away, this may be a read error. As the CDR3 is not closed by the conserved phenylalanine or tryptophan, this likely results from a read error. The rearrangement links TRBV7-2 to TRBJ1-2, with D possibly matching TRBD1 (6 bases). This CDR3 has 12 amino acids. V was trimmed by 5 bases and J by 8 bases, leaving 12 bases between them. Germline lookup yields CDR1 SGHTA and CDR2 FQGNSA. The CDR3 loop is CASSQNRDGYTL. CDR3 in DNA: TGTGCCAGCAGCCAAAACAGGGACGGCTACACCTTA.

This CDR3 reads CASSLEGQGAAPHYNEQFF. CDR3 DNA sequence: TGTGCCAGCAGCTTAGAGGGACAGGGGGCCGCCCCTCACTACAATGAGCAGTTCTTC. This chain uses TRBV7-6 with TRBJ2-1; 12 nucleotides match TRBD1. V shed 1 base and J 3 bases; nucleotides not matched to a gene: 10. CDR3 size: 19 residues. CDR1 and CDR2 from the germline V gene are SGHVS and FNYEAQ.

This clonotype was counted only a few times. The V gene is TRBV12-3 or TRBV12-4, the J gene TRBJ2-2; TRBD2 is a possible D gene (5 bases). The CDR3 length is 15 residues. Trimming removed 4 bases from V and 1 base from J, with 10 bases in between. CDR3 sequence reads: CASSWTSGNTGELFF. CDR3 DNA sequence: TGTGCCAGCAGTTGGACTTCGGGGAACACCGGGGAGCTGTTTTTT.

The chain employs TRBV28 and TRBJ2-7; either TRBD1 or TRBD2 may fit D (5 bases each). The CDR3 spans 14 residues. Looked up from germline, CDR1 is MDHEN and CDR2 is SYDVKM. Trimming cost V 7 bases and J 3 bases, with 16 bases left between them. The CDR3 DNA sequence: TGTGCCAGCACTCGGGACCTTCGGAACTACGAGCAGTACTTC. It encodes CASTRDLRNYEQYF.

This clonotype showed up many times. The chain is built from TRBV10-2 and TRBJ2-7, with 8 bases aligning to TRBD2. Trimming took 9 bases from V and 2 from J; bases not matched to a gene: 15. The CDR3 has 16 amino acids. Germline V gene lookup returns CDR1 WSHSY and CDR2 SAAADI. CDR3 nucleotides: TGCGCCAGTAGAACCAGCGGGGGAGGAAATCCCTACGAGCAGTACTTC. The encoded protein is CASRTSGGGNPYEQYF.

This clonotype was detected only a few times. The chain carries TRBV7-3 and TRBJ2-7; D is possibly TRBD1 or TRBD2 (5 bases each). CDR3 length: 17 amino acids. V was shortened by 5 bases and J by 3 bases, with 23 bases between the two germline ends. Germline V gives CDR1 SGHTA, CDR2 FQGTGA. CDR3 residues: CASSIPLGIGVSYEQYF. CDR3 DNA sequence: TGTGCCAGCAGCATCCCGCTCGGGATAGGGGTTAGCTACGAGCAGTACTTC.

This chain connects TRBV5-1 to TRBJ2-3, with D possibly matching TRBD2 (5 bases). Germline CDR1 reads SGHRS; CDR2 reads YFSETQ. The length of the CDR3 is 15 residues. Trimming took off 3 bases at V and 6 bases at J, with 17 bases between the two ends. The CDR3 region is CASSSTPGIPDTQYF. The CDR3 DNA follows: TGCGCCAGCAGCTCAACTCCCGGGATACCGGATACGCAGTATTTT.

This clonotype was detected ten times or more. V is TRBV12-3 or TRBV12-4 and J is TRBJ2-7; a possible D gene is TRBD1 (6 bases). CDR3 size: 14 residues. Trimming took off 8 bases at V and 0 bases at J, with 14 bases between the two ends. CDR3 sequence (DNA): TGTGCCAGCCTTCCGGGACACAACTCCTACGAGCAGTACTTC. Its protein is CASLPGHNSYEQYF.

This clonotype was counted a few times. The chain is built from TRBV12-3 or TRBV12-4 and TRBJ2-1; TRBD2 might be the D (7 bases). Trimming shortened V by 8 bases and J by 0 bases, and 14 bases separated the two germline ends. CDR3 length: 15 residues. This CDR3 reads CASGGGESSYNEQFF. The CDR3 nucleotides read TGTGCCAGCGGAGGGGGGGAGAGCTCCTACAATGAGCAGTTCTTC.

The chain is built from TRBV10-3 and TRBJ2-3; 9 bases line up with TRBD2. CDR1 and CDR2 from the germline V gene are ENHRY and SYGVKD. V lost 4 bases, J lost 5 bases, and 10 bases stayed unmatched. This CDR3 comprises 16 residues. In nucleotides, the CDR3 is TGTGCCATCAGTGTAGGGCGGGGGGGCCCCGGAGATACGCAGTATTTT. It yields the protein CAISVGRGGPGDTQYF.

This clonotype was counted a few times. The rearrangement joins TRBV6-6 to TRBJ1-5; D may be TRBD1 (6 bases). Germline loops: CDR1 MNHNY, CDR2 SVGAGI (reference sequence). Trimming stripped 8 bases from V and 2 bases from J, with 13 bases between. The CDR3 spans 14 residues. This CDR3 reads CASLDSQGNQPQHF. DNA of the CDR3: TGTGCCAGCTTGGACAGCCAAGGCAATCAGCCCCAGCATTTT.

The rearrangement links TRBV7-8 to TRBJ1-2; weak D call: TRBD1 (5 bases). V gave up 3 bases and J gave up 5 bases, with 16 bases separating them. This CDR3 is built from 15 residues. Germline assignment: CDR1 SGHVS and CDR2 FQNEAQ. CDR3 DNA sequence: TGTGCCAGCAGCTTTCCGGGACGCGATCTTTATGGCTACACCTTC. This translates into CASSFPGRDLYGYTF.

This clonotype was seen only a few times. The chain has TRBV4-1 and TRBJ2-7; TRBD1 might be the D (6 bases). The V gene's germline CDR1 is MGHRA and CDR2 YSYEKL. V was shortened by 4 bases and J by 3 bases, with 10 bases between the two germline ends. The CDR3 has 13 residues. This chain's CDR3 is CASSREQGYEQYF. In DNA, the CDR3 is TGCGCCAGCAGCCGAGAACAGGGCTACGAGCAGTACTTC.

The gene calls are TRBV25-1 and TRBJ1-1, with D unclear. Trimming cost V 4 bases and J 14 bases, with 17 bases left between them. Germline CDR1 MGHDK, CDR2 SYGVNS. The CDR3 sequence is 12 residues long. This CDR3 is CASSATNTEPFF. In nucleotides, the CDR3 is TGTGCCAGCAGTGCTACGAACACTGAACCGTTCTTT.

The rearrangement joins TRBV12-3 or TRBV12-4 to TRBJ2-7; D is undetermined. CDR3 length equals 10 residues. V gave up 7 bases and J gave up 3 bases, with 4 bases separating them. The CDR3 nucleotides read TGTGCCAGCAACGTCTACGAGCAGTACTTC. It specifies CASNVYEQYF.

With regard to this clonotype: A much bigger clone sits one base away, suggesting this may be a read error. Likely a read error: the CDR3 ends without its conserved phenylalanine or tryptophan. V and J are TRBV6-1 and TRBJ2-1; D assignment may be TRBD1 or TRBD2 (5 bases each). The ends were cut back, 2 bases at V and 6 bases at J, with 11 bases in the middle. Germline CDR1 MNHNS, CDR2 SASEGT. The CDR3 totals 14 residues. The CDR3 loop reads CASSESGLANEQFL. In DNA form, the CDR3 reads TGTGCCAGCAGTGAATCGGGGCTAGCCAATGAGCAGTTCTTA.